This T cell receptor beta chain was sequenced during a study of blood T cell repertoires in COVID-19. On the study more broadly: The origin of the acute and convalescent COVID-19 samples was the United States, Italy and Spain.

In germline, CDR1 is MNHEY, CDR2 SVGEGT. The CDR3 length is 14 residues. V lost 6 bases and J 4 bases, leaving 15 bases between the germline ends. Repertoires were generated with immunoSEQ multiplex PCR, while TCRdb's copy carries only in-frame clones and drops some. The sample yields 150,000 to 160,000 clones, under 90% seen once. V is TRBV6-2 or TRBV6-3 and J is TRBJ1-1; unclear D gene. Input material: peripheral blood. This clonotype was sampled from a man aged 60 to 75 with acute or convalescent COVID-19. DNA of the CDR3: TGTGCCAGCAGCCCCCTTAGACGGAGCACTGAAGCTTTCTTT. It is translated as CASSPLRRSTEAFF.